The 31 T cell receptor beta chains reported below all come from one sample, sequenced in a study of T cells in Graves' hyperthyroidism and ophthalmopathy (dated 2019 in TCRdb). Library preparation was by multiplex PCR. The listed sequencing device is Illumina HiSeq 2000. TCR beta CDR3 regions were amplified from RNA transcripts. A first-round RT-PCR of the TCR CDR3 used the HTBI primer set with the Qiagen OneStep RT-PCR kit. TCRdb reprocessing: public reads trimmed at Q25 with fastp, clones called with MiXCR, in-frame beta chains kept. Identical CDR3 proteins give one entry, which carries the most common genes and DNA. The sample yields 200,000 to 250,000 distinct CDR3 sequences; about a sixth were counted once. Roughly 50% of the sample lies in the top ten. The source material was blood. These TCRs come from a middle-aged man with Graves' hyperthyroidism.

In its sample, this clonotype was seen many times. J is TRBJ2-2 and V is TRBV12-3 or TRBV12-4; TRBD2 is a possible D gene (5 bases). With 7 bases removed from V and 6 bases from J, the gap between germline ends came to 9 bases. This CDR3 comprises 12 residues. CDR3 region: CASKGAAGELFF. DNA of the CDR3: TGTGCCAGCAAGGGAGCGGCCGGGGAGCTGTTTTTT.

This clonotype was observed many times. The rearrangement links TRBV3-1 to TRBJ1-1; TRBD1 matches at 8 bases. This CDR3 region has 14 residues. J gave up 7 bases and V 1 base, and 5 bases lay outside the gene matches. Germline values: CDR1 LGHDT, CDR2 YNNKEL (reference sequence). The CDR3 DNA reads TGTGCCAGCAGCCAAGCCCAGGGGGCTCGTGAAGCTTTCTTT. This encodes CASSQAQGAREAFF. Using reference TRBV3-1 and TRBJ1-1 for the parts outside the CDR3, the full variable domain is DTAVSQTPKYLVTQMGNDKSIKCEQNLGHDTMYWYKQDSKKFLKIMFSYNNKELIINETVPNRFSPKSPDKAHLNLHINSLELGDSAVYFCASSQAQGAREAFFGQGTRLTVV.

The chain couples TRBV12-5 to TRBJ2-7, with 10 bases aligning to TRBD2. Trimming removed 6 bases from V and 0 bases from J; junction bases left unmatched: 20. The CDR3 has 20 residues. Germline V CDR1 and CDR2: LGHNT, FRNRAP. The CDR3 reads CASGTNRGLRTSGNSYEQYF. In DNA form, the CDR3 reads TGTGCTAGTGGCACCAACAGGGGTTTGAGAACTAGCGGGAACTCCTACGAGCAGTACTTC.

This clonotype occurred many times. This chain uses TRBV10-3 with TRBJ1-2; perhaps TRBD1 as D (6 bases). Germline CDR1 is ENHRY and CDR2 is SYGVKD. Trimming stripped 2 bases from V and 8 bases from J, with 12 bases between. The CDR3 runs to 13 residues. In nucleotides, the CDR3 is TGTGCCATCAGTGAGACGGCAGGGGAGGGCTACACCTTC. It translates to CAISETAGEGYTF.

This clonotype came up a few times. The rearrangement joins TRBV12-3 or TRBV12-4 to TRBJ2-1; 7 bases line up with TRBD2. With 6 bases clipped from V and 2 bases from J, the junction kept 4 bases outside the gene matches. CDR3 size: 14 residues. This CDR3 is CASSRLAPYNEQFF. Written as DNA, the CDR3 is TGTGCCAGCAGCAGACTAGCCCCCTACAATGAGCAGTTCTTC.

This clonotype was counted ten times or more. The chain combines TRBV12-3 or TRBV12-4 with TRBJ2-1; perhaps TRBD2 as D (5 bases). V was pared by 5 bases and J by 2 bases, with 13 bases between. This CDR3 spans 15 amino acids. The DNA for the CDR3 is TGTGCCAGCAGTGCGCTAGCTGTCCCCTACAATGAGCAGTTCTTC. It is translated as CASSALAVPYNEQFF.

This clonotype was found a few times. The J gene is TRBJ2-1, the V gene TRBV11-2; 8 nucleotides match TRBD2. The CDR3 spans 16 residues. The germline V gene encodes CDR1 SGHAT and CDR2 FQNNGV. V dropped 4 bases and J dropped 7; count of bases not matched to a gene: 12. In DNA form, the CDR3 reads TGTGCCAGCAGCTCGTCAGTAGGACTAGCTCAAAATGAGCAGTTCTTC. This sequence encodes CASSSSVGLAQNEQFF.

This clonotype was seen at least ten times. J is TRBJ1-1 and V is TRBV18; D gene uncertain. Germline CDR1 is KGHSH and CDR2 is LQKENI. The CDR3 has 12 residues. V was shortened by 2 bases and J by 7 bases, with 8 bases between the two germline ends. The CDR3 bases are TGTGCCAGCTCACCAGGAAGAGTTGAAGCTTTCTTT. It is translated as CASSPGRVEAFF.

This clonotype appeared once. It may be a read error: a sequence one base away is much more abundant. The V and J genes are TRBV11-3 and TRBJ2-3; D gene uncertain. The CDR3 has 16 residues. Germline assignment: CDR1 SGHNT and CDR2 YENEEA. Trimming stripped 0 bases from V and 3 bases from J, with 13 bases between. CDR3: CASSLDPSVKTDTQYF. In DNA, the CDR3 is TGTGCCAGCAGCTTAGATCCAAGTGTCAAGACAGATACGCAGTATTTT.

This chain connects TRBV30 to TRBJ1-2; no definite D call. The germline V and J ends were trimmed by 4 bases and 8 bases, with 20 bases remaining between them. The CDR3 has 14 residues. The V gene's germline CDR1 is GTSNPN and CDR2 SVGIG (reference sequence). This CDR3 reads CAWTHGEALGGYTF. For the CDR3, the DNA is TGTGCCTGGACCCACGGCGAGGCTTTGGGAGGCTACACCTTC.

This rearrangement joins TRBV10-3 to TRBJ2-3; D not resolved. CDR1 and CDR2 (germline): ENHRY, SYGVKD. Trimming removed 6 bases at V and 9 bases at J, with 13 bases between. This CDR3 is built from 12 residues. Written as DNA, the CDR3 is TGTGCCATCAGCGCGTCCCCTGGGACGCAGTATTTT. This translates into CAISASPGTQYF.

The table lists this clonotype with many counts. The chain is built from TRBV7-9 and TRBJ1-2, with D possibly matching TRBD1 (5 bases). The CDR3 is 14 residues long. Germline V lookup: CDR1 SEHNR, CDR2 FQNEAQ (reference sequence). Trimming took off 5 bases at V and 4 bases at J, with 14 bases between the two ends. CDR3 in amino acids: CASSRGEGSYGYTF. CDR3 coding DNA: TGTGCCAGCAGCCGAGGGGAAGGGAGCTATGGCTACACCTTC.

The DNA for the CDR3 is TGCAGCGTTGGACTAGCGGGCACAGATACGCAGTATTTT. It translates to CSVGLAGTDTQYF. The gene calls are TRBV29-1 and TRBJ2-3, with 9 bases aligning to TRBD2. With 4 bases clipped from V and 1 base from J, the junction kept 0 bases outside the gene matches. The germline V gene encodes CDR1 SQVTM and CDR2 ANQGSEA. This CDR3 is built from 13 residues.

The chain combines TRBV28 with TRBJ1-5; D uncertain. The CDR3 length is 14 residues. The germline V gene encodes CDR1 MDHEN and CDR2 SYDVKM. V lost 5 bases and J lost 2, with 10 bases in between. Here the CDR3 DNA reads TGTGCCAGCAGTCCCTCATGGGGCAATCAGCCCCAGCATTTT. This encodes CASSPSWGNQPQHF.

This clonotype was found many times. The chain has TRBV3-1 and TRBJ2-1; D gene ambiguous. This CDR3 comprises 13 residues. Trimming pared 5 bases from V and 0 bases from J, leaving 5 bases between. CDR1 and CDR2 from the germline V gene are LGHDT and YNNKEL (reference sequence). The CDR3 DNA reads TGTGCCAGCAGCTTGAGCTCCTACAATGAGCAGTTCTTC. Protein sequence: CASSLSSYNEQFF.

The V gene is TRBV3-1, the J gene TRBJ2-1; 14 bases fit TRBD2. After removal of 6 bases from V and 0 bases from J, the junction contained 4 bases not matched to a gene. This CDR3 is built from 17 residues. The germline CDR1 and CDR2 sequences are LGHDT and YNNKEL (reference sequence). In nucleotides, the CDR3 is TGTGCCAGCAGTGGGACTAGCGGGAGAGGCTCCTACAATGAGCAGTTCTTC. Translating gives CASSGTSGRGSYNEQFF.

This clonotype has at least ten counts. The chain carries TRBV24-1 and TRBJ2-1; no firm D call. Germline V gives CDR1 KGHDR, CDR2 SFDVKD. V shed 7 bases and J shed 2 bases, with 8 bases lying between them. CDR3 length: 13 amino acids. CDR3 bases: TGTGCCACCAGGGGGTTTCCCTACAATGAGCAGTTCTTC. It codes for CATRGFPYNEQFF.

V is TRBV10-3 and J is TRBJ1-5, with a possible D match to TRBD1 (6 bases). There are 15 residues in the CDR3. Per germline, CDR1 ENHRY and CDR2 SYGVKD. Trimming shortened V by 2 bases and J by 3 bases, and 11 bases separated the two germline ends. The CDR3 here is CAISETGKVNQPQHF. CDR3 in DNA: TGTGCCATCAGTGAGACAGGGAAAGTCAATCAGCCCCAGCATTTT.

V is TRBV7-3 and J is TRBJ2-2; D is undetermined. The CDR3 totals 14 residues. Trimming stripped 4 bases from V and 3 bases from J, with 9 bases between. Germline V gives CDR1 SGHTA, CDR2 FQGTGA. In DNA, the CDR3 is TGTGCCAGCAGCTCCAACGGTTACACCGGGGAGCTGTTTTTT. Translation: CASSSNGYTGELFF.

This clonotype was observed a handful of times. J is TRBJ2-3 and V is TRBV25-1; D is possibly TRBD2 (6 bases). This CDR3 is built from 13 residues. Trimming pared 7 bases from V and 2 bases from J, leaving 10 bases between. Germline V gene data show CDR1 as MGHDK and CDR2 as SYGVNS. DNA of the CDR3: TGTGCCAGCAAGGTGGGACTCACAGATACGCAGTATTTT. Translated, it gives CASKVGLTDTQYF.

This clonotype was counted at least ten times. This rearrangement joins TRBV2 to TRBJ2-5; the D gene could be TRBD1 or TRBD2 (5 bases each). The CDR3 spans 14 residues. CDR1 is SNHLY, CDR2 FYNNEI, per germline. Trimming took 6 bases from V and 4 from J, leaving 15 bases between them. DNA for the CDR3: TGTGCCAGCAGCGCAGTAAGGGACGGAGAGACCCAGTACTTC. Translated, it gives CASSAVRDGETQYF. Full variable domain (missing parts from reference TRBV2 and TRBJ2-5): EPEVTQTPSHQVTQMGQEVILRCVPISNHLYFYWYRQILGQKVEFLVSFYNNEISEKSEIFDDQFSVERPDGSNFTLKIRSTKLEDSAMYFCASSAVRDGETQYFGPGTRLLVL.

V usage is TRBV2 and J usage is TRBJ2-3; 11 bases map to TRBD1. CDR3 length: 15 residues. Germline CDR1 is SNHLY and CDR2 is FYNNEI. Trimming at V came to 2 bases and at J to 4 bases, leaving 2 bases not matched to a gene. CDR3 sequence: CASSEQGQGADTQYF. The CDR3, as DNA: TGTGCCAGCAGTGAACAGGGACAGGGGGCAGATACGCAGTATTTT.

Here the CDR3 DNA reads TGTGCCAGCAGCTCACCTGGTCTTAACAGGGGGCGAGACACCGGGGAGCTGTTTTTT. Its protein is CASSSPGLNRGRDTGELFF. The chain links TRBV7-9 to TRBJ2-2, with 9 bases lining up with TRBD1. The V gene end was trimmed by 4 bases and the J gene end by 3 bases; junction bases not matched to a gene: 15. In germline, CDR1 is SEHNR, CDR2 FQNEAQ (reference sequence). CDR3 length: 19 amino acids. Drawing the rest from reference TRBV7-9 and TRBJ2-2, the complete variable domain is DTGVSQNPRHKITKRGQNVTFRCDPISEHNRLYWYRQTLGQGPEFLTYFQNEAQLEKSRLLSDRFSAERPKGSFSTLEIQRTEQGDSAMYLCASSSPGLNRGRDTGELFFGEGSRLTVL.

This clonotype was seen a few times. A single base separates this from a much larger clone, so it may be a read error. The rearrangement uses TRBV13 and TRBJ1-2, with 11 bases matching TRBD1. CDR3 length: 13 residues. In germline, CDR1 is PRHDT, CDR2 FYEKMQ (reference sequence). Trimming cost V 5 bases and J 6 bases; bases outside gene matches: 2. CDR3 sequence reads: CASSAGQGDGYTF. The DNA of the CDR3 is TGTGCCAGCAGCGCGGGACAGGGGGATGGCTACACCTTC.

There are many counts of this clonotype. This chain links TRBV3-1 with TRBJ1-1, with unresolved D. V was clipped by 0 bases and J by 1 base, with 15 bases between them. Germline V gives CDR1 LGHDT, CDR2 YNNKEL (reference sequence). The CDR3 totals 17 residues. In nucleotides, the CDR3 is TGTGCCAGCAGCCAAGACAGGATAAAGCTTACGAACACTGAAGCTTTCTTT. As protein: CASSQDRIKLTNTEAFF. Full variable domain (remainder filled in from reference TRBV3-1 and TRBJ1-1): DTAVSQTPKYLVTQMGNDKSIKCEQNLGHDTMYWYKQDSKKFLKIMFSYNNKELIINETVPNRFSPKSPDKAHLNLHINSLELGDSAVYFCASSQDRIKLTNTEAFFGQGTRLTVV.

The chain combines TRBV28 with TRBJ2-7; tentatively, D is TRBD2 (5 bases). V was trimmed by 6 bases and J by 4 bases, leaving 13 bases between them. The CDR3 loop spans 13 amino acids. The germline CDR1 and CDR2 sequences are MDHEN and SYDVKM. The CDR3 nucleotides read TGTGCCAGCAGCACCGGAGGCTTGTACGAGCAGTACTTC. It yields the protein CASSTGGLYEQYF. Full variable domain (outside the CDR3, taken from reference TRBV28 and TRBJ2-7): DVKVTQSSRYLVKRTGEKVFLECVQDMDHENMFWYRQDPGLGLRLIYFSYDVKMKEKGDIPEGYSVSREKKERFSLILESASTNQTSMYLCASSTGGLYEQYFGPGTRLTVT.

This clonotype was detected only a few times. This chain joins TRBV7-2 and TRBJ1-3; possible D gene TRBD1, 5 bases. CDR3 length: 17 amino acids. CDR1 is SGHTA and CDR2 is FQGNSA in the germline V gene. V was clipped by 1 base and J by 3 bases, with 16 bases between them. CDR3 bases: TGTGCCAGCAGCTTAGGATTGGGGCGAGGACGTGGAAACACCATATATTTT. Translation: CASSLGLGRGRGNTIYF.

In DNA, the CDR3 is TGTGCCAGCAGTGGGACTAGCGGGAGCTCCACAGATACGCAGTATTTT. This translates into CASSGTSGSSTDTQYF. The chain uses TRBV3-1 and TRBJ2-3, with TRBD2 matching over 14 bases. The CDR3 consists of 16 residues. J was trimmed by 2 bases and V by 6 bases; bases with no gene match: 4. Germline CDR1 reads LGHDT; CDR2 reads YNNKEL (reference sequence).

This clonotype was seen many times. The CDR3 region is CASSERGGAGMNTEAFF. The CDR3, as DNA: TGCGCCAGCAGCGAACGAGGGGGGGCTGGGATGAACACTGAAGCTTTCTTT. The chain has TRBV5-1 and TRBJ1-1, with TRBD1 as a possible D gene (6 bases). V was cut by 4 bases and J by 0 bases, with 19 bases left in between. The length of the CDR3 is 17 residues. Germline V gene lookup returns CDR1 SGHRS and CDR2 YFSETQ.

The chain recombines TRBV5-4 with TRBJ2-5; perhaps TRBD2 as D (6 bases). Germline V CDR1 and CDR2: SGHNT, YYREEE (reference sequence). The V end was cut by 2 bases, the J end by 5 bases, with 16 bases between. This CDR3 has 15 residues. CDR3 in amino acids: CASSFRQSGRETQYF. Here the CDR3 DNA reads TGTGCCAGCAGCTTTAGGCAGTCAGGGAGGGAGACCCAGTACTTC.

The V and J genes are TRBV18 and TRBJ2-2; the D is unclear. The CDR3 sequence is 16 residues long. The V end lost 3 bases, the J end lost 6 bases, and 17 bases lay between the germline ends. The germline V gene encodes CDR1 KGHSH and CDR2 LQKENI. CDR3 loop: CASSPSDPFLSGELFF. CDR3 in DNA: TGTGCCAGCTCACCTTCCGATCCTTTTTTGTCCGGGGAGCTGTTTTTT.